This TCR beta chain was captured in a study of beta chain features in type 1 diabetes. As to this clone: Its specificity is not known.

General study results and limits: Across all four CD4+ subsets, people with type 1 diabetes showed modestly shorter TCRB CDR3s. Small HLA sub-analyses could not settle whether HLA shapes TCRB rearrangement. Fewer insertions but more deletions were seen at VDJ junctions in type 1 diabetes patients. Naive, central memory and Treg TCRB repertoires appeared more alike in patients than in healthy donors.

Without exception, sorted populations had purity beyond 95%. The authors reverse transcribed all of the isolated RNA, so sequencing captured expressed TCRB transcripts. Only in-frame clones appear in the TCRdb table, and some are missing; sequencing was by immunoSEQ multiplex PCR. The sample holds 600,000 to 700,000 clones; about an eighth are singletons and the top ten take about 0.02%. Looked up from germline, CDR1 is SGHNT and CDR2 is YYREEE (reference sequence). The CDR3 has 14 residues. The junction had 6 bases not matched to a gene; V was cut back by 0 bases and J by 6 bases. The receptor was isolated from a man younger than 35 with type 1 diabetes. The chain couples TRBV5-4 to TRBJ2-7, with 7 bases identical to TRBD2. The sequencing input was naive CD4+ T cells from blood. The CDR3 here is CASSLAGGSTEQYF. CDR3 nucleotides: TGTGCCAGCAGCTTGGCCGGGGGGTCGACCGAGCAGTACTTC.